These 19 T cell receptor beta chains share one sample of origin, sequenced in a study of cytomegalovirus exposure and HLA in healthy donors. The PCR contained 60 Vbeta and 13 Jbeta primers. Profiling relied on immunoSEQ multiplex PCR, and the TCRdb table lists in-frame clones only, not all of them. Of roughly 90,000 clones listed, approximately 85% were seen once; the top ten hold about 3.4%. What was sequenced was PBMCs. These receptors all stem from a young man in good health and CMV-seropositive.

The chain is built from TRBV9 and TRBJ2-1; 8 nucleotides align to TRBD2. Germline V gene sequence: CDR1 SGDLS, CDR2 YYNGEE. The CDR3 extends over 18 amino acids. With V trimmed by 0 bases and J by 6 bases, 14 bases remained unmatched. The chain's CDR3 is CASSVGSERLAGPNEQFF. Written as DNA, the CDR3 is TGTGCCAGCAGCGTAGGGTCGGAGAGGCTAGCGGGTCCCAATGAGCAGTTCTTC.

V is TRBV7-9 and J is TRBJ1-4; D may be TRBD1 (5 bases). Trimming cost V 3 bases and J 5 bases, with 10 bases left between them. Germline loops: CDR1 SEHNR, CDR2 FQNEAQ (reference sequence). This CDR3 is built from 14 residues. The CDR3 bases are TGTGCCAGCAGCTTGACAGTCAGCAATGAAAAACTGTTTTTT. This translates into CASSLTVSNEKLFF.

This chain connects TRBV7-8 to TRBJ2-7, with a tentative D call TRBD2 (6 bases). Trimming left V 1 base short and J 3 bases short, with 19 bases between. The CDR3 spans 17 residues. Germline lookup yields CDR1 SGHVS and CDR2 FQNEAQ. This CDR3 reads CASSLGISELGGYEQYF. CDR3 coding DNA: TGTGCCAGCAGCTTAGGGATTTCAGAACTCGGGGGCTACGAGCAGTACTTC.

The chain links TRBV27 to TRBJ2-7, with 11 positions matching TRBD1. The CDR3 consists of 14 residues. V trimming: 6 bases; J trimming: 4 bases; junction bases outside the gene matches: 5. Germline lookup yields CDR1 MNHEY and CDR2 SMNVEV (reference sequence). CDR3 sequence: CASSRDRGYYEQYF. In DNA, the CDR3 is TGTGCCAGCAGCCGGGACAGGGGGTATTACGAGCAGTACTTC.

The table lists this clone with a count of one. The rearrangement uses TRBV27 and TRBJ2-5; 11 positions match TRBD1. This CDR3 has 14 residues. The germline gives CDR1 MNHEY, CDR2 SMNVEV (reference sequence). Germline trimming cut 4 bases from V and 5 bases from J; bases unmatched to any gene: 3. This CDR3 reads CASSYGTGGETQYF. The CDR3 DNA sequence: TGTGCCAGCAGTTACGGGACAGGGGGGGAGACCCAGTACTTC.

DNA of the CDR3: TGCAGCGTTGAGCCCACGACTGAGTACAATGAGCAGTTCTTC. Translated: CSVEPTTEYNEQFF. V is TRBV29-1 and J is TRBJ2-1; the D is unclear. Trimming left V 3 bases short and J 4 bases short, with 13 bases between. The CDR3 totals 14 residues. The germline CDR1 and CDR2 sequences are SQVTM and ANQGSEA.

V is TRBV30 and J is TRBJ1-2, with 9 bases that match TRBD1. The trim removed 5 bases at V and 8 bases at J, leaving 15 bases unmatched. Germline CDR1 GTSNPN, CDR2 SVGIG (reference sequence). This CDR3 has 15 residues. CDR3 nucleotide sequence: TGTGCCTGGGCGTACGGAGTGACAGGGGGTGGGGGCTACACCTTC. Protein: CAWAYGVTGGGGYTF.

This clone was counted only a few times. The rearrangement links TRBV7-9 to TRBJ2-7; 8 nucleotides line up with TRBD2. CDR3 length: 16 amino acids. CDR1 SEHNR and CDR2 FQNEAQ come from the germline V gene (reference sequence). J lost 5 bases, V lost 0 bases, and 9 bases had no gene match. The CDR3 DNA sequence: TGTGCCAGCAGCTTAGCCTCCTTTGAGCGGGAGAACGAGCAGTACTTC. It encodes CASSLASFERENEQYF.

J is TRBJ1-4 and V is TRBV14; no clear D. CDR1 and CDR2 (germline): SGHDN, FVKESK. The CDR3 covers 14 residues. The V and J ends lost 2 bases and 0 bases respectively, with 4 bases between them. The CDR3 protein is CASSQLSTNEKLFF. The CDR3 nucleotides are TGTGCCAGCAGCCAACTGTCAACTAATGAAAAACTGTTTTTT.

The chain employs TRBV5-4 and TRBJ2-7; 11 bases are a match to TRBD2. The CDR3 runs 15 residues. The ends lost 3 bases at V and 0 bases at J; junction bases unmatched: 2. The germline V gene has CDR1 SGHNT and CDR2 YYREEE (reference sequence). Written as DNA, the CDR3 is TGTGCCAGCAGCTCTGGACTAGCGGGCTCCTACGAGCAGTACTTC. Amino acid sequence: CASSSGLAGSYEQYF.

This clone is a singleton in its sample. As DNA, the CDR3 is TGTGCCAGCAGCGCACGCGGGACCTCCCCCGACGAGCAGTACTTC. It encodes CASSARGTSPDEQYF. This chain connects TRBV4-2 to TRBJ2-5; D might be TRBD2 (6 bases). The J call is doubtful: the DNA matches TRBJ2-7 better. This CDR3 has 15 amino acids. Per the germline V gene, CDR1 is LGHNA and CDR2 is YNFKEQ.

The chain combines TRBV30 with TRBJ2-7; TRBD1 agrees at 11 bases. Trimming took 4 bases from V and 7 from J; bases not matched to a gene: 12. In germline, CDR1 is GTSNPN, CDR2 SVGIG (reference sequence). CDR3 length equals 15 residues. The CDR3 is CAWTRGDRGAREQYF. Here the CDR3 DNA reads TGTGCCTGGACCCGAGGGGACAGGGGGGCGCGGGAGCAGTACTTC.

CDR3 coding DNA: TGTGCCAGCAGTTTATCGGGCAGGGCCAACACTGAAGCTTTCTTT. Protein sequence: CASSLSGRANTEAFF. The V call is TRBV27, the J call TRBJ1-1; D perhaps matches TRBD1 (5 bases). CDR3 size: 15 residues. CDR1 and CDR2 from the germline V gene are MNHEY and SMNVEV (reference sequence). Trimming shortened V by 0 bases and J by 2 bases, and 10 bases separated the two germline ends.

In its sample, this clone was seen a few times. The rearrangement joins TRBV5-5 to TRBJ1-4; 10 positions agree with TRBD1. V was pared by 0 bases and J by 7 bases, with 6 bases of the junction left unmatched. Germline V gene data show CDR1 as SGHKS and CDR2 as YYEKEE (reference sequence). CDR3 length equals 16 residues. The CDR3 loop is CASSLAGGQGGEKLFF. The CDR3 DNA reads as TGTGCCAGCAGCTTGGCCGGAGGACAGGGGGGTGAAAAACTGTTTTTT.

This sequence joins TRBV27 and TRBJ1-2, with TRBD1 as a possible D gene (5 bases). The CDR3 totals 13 residues. Trimming took 5 bases from V and 8 from J, leaving 15 bases between them. Germline CDR1 and CDR2: MNHEY and SMNVEV (reference sequence). The CDR3 bases are TGTGCCAGCAGTCTTCAGGGACTTGAGGGCTACACCTTC. It encodes CASSLQGLEGYTF.

The chain recombines TRBV18 with TRBJ2-5, with D perhaps TRBD1 (5 bases). CDR1 and CDR2 from the germline V gene are KGHSH and LQKENI. The V end was cut by 3 bases, the J end by 8 bases, with 16 bases between. This CDR3 is built from 14 residues. The CDR3 loop is CASSPLTERDTQYF. Here the CDR3 DNA reads TGTGCCAGCTCACCGTTGACAGAAAGAGATACCCAGTACTTC. The variable domain in full, with the rest retrieved from reference TRBV18 and TRBJ2-5, is NAGVMQNPRHLVRRRGQEARLRCSPMKGHSHVYWYRQLPEEGLKFMVYLQKENIIDESGMPKERFSAEFPKEGPSILRIQQVVRGDSAAYFCASSPLTERDTQYFGPGTRLLVL.

This clone was seen a handful of times. The rearrangement uses TRBV19 and TRBJ1-4; D is perhaps TRBD1 (6 bases). V gave up 5 bases and J gave up 2 bases, with 15 bases separating them. The CDR3 sequence is 16 residues long. Germline-derived CDR1 and CDR2 are LNHDA and SQIVND (reference sequence). CDR3 nucleotide sequence: TGTGCCAGTAGTGGGGGCAGACGGGTGACTAATGAAAAACTGTTTTTT. Its translation: CASSGGRRVTNEKLFF.

This rearrangement joins TRBV30 to TRBJ1-3; no clear D. The CDR3 runs to 13 residues. Trimming shortened V by 4 bases and J by 0 bases, and 7 bases separated the two germline ends. Germline V gene data show CDR1 as GTSNPN and CDR2 as SVGIG (reference sequence). The CDR3 protein is CAWMGSSGNTIYF. DNA of the CDR3: TGTGCCTGGATGGGCAGCTCTGGAAACACCATATATTTT. The whole variable domain, filled in from reference TRBV30 and TRBJ1-3, reads SQTIHQWPATLVQPVGSPLSLECTVEGTSNPNLYWYRQAAGRGLQLLFYSVGIGQISSEVPQNLSASRPQDRQFILSSKKLLLSDSGFYLCAWMGSSGNTIYFGEGSWLTVV.

The genes are TRBV4-3 and TRBJ2-5, with D maybe TRBD2 (5 bases). The CDR3 is made up of 17 amino acids. V lost 1 base, J lost 0 bases, and 15 bases lay in between. Germline CDR1 is LGHNA and CDR2 is YSLEER. The CDR3 loop is CASSQGRFGVHQETQYF. Here the CDR3 DNA reads TGCGCCAGCAGCCAAGGGAGGTTTGGCGTACACCAAGAGACCCAGTACTTC.